This T cell receptor (beta chain) was profiled in a study of Graves' ophthalmopathy and Graves' hyperthyroidism. Regarding this clonotype: No antigen is known for it.

Certain patients were not enrolled. These were patients with other autoimmune diseases, uncontrolled infections, pregnancy or lactation. Physicians reached a diagnosis by relying on clinical symptoms, serum thyroxine, TRAb, thyroid ultrasound and orbital computed tomography. General study results and limits: Sensitivity reached roughly 71% and specificity more than 72% when the model predicted ophthalmopathy progression. Blood samples also showed most expanded thyroid clonotypes exceeding 0.001 frequency.

Amplifying from RNA transcripts, the study obtained TCR beta CDR3 regions. First-round RT-PCR relied on HTBI primers, and a second-round multiplex PCR came next. TCRdb re-called the multiplex PCR reads through MiXCR, storing one row per CDR3 protein. In the table there are about 1.2 million distinct CDR3 sequences, 36% of which are singletons. The TCR sequence derives from an adult man with Graves' hyperthyroidism. Sequencing was performed on peripheral blood or thyroid tissue (not recorded which).

CDR3 nucleotide sequence: TGCAGCGGCGGGGGACAGGGGGCGATGACTGAAGCTTTCTTT. Encoded protein: CSGGGQGAMTEAFF. J is TRBJ1-1 and V is TRBV29-1, with TRBD1 matching over 12 bases. The CDR3 extends over 14 amino acids. From germline, CDR1 is SQVTM and CDR2 ANQGSEA. V gave up 7 bases and J gave up 5 bases; unmatched junction bases: 8.